This TCR beta chain appears in the sequencing data of a study of blood T cell repertoires in COVID-19. Overall study context: Acute and convalescent COVID-19 specimens originated in the United States, Italy and Spain.

Self-reported history from a screening survey and questionnaire set each donor's cohort. The CDR3 extends over 17 amino acids. Germline-derived CDR1 and CDR2 are MGHRA and YSYEKL. J was trimmed by 1 base and V by 0 bases; bases with no gene match: 8. Original methodology: Researchers report that nucleated cell counts were estimated from reference gene primer amplification. Assay: immunoSEQ multiplex PCR; the TCRdb copy retains only in-frame clones and omits some. Clone size and the V and J calls come from that table; the DNA yielded D and trimming. The table shows approximately 250,000 clones, with about 88% occurring only once.

The chain joins TRBV4-1 to TRBJ2-7, with TRBD2 matching 8 bases. Material: PBMCs or T cells enriched from blood (not recorded which). This sequence originates from a man aged 25 to 45 with acute COVID-19. The CDR3 loop is CASSQDTAAGASYEQYV. CDR3 coding DNA: TGCGCCAGCAGCCAAGATACCGCAGCGGGGGCTTCCTACGAGCAGTACGTC.